The clone carrying this T cell receptor (beta chain) was seen many times. Antigen specificity is unknown. Next came a second PCR, run for about 7 to 12 cycles, which used a sample-barcoded 5' primer along with a J-beta primer mix. Each cDNA molecule received a tag from a template-switch adaptor that had 12 random nucleotides. In TCRdb, the 5' RACE reads were re-called with MiXCR into one record per CDR3 protein. The data show some 900,000 distinct CDR3 sequences, 29% seen once. V shed 6 bases and J shed 4 bases, with 13 bases lying between them. The CDR3 is 14 residues long. Germline loops: CDR1 MNHNS, CDR2 SASEGT. Drawn from each donor were about 9 milliliters of peripheral blood. These data belong to a study of blood T cells in healthy people across ages. Notes on the study in general: Unsorted PBMC input precluded a conclusive naive versus antigen-experienced comparison. Estimated diversity, derived from one million T cells, was regarded as an underestimate.

The chain combines TRBV6-1 with TRBJ2-1, with D possibly matching TRBD2 (7 bases). The receptor comes from a woman aged 80 or over in good health. The specimen was blood. In DNA form, the CDR3 reads TGTGCCAGCAGAGGGGGGGGCGGATACAATGAGCAGTTCTTC. Its protein product is CASRGGGGYNEQFF.